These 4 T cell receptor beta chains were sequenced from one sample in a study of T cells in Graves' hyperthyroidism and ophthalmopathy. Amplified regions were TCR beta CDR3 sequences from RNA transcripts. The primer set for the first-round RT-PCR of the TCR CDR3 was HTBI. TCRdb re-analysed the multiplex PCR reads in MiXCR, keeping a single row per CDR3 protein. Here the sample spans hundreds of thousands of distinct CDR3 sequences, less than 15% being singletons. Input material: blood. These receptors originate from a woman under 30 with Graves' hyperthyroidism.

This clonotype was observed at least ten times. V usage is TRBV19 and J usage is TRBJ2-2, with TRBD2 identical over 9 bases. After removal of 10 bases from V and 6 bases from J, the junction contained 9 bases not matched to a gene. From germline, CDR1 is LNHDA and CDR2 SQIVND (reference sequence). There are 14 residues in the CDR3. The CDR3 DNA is TGTGCCACTCGTATTAGCGGGAGTGCCGGGGAGCTGTTTTTT. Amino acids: CATRISGSAGELFF.

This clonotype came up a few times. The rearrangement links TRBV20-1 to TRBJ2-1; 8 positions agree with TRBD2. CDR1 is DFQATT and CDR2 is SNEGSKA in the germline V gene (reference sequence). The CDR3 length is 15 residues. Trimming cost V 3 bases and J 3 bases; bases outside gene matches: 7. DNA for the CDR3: TGCAGTGCTAGGTCACTAGCGGTCGGCTACAATGAGCAGTTCTTC. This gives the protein CSARSLAVGYNEQFF.

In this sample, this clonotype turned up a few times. In DNA form, the CDR3 reads TGTGCCAGCACCCTGAGACAGGGTGTCAAGAACACCGGGGAGCTGTTTTTT. Its protein product is CASTLRQGVKNTGELFF. The rearrangement uses TRBV28 and TRBJ2-2; 7 bases line up with TRBD1. The V and J ends lost 7 bases and 1 base, in that order; junction bases with no gene match: 12. Germline CDR1 MDHEN, CDR2 SYDVKM. The CDR3 spans 17 residues.

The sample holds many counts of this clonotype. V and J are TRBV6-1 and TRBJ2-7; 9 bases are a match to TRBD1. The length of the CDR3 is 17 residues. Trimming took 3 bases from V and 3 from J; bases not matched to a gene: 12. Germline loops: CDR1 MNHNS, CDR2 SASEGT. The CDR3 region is CASSDFGGTGFNYEQYF. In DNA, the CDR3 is TGTGCCAGCAGTGATTTTGGGGGGACAGGGTTCAACTACGAGCAGTACTTC.